This T cell receptor (beta chain) was observed in a study of cytomegalovirus exposure and HLA in healthy donors. Across the study: Previous work identified 95 million to 120 million unique TCR beta sequences from 150 million to 200 million T cells.

Concerning this clone: No antigen is known for it.

Trimming at V came to 5 bases and at J to 7 bases, leaving 5 bases not matched to a gene. Germline V gene sequence: CDR1 MGHDK, CDR2 SYGVNS. This CDR3 has 13 amino acids. Study-level points and caveats: V- and J-gene trimming of TCR beta was linked (in a later analysis) to a missense DCLRE1C variant. The majority of CMV-associated TCR beta chains were reported as apparently HLA-restricted in a later analysis.

The PCR employed 60 Vbeta primers together with 13 Jbeta primers. Profiling relied on immunoSEQ multiplex PCR, and the TCRdb table lists in-frame clones only, not all of them. In the table there are about 120,000 clones, around 75% of which are singletons. The TCR originated in a middle-aged woman in good health and CMV-seropositive. The sample taken for sequencing was PBMCs. The rearrangement links TRBV25-1 to TRBJ2-1; 7 bases match TRBD2. The CDR3 nucleotides are TGTGCCAGCAGTACACCGGGGGGTAATGAGCAGTTCTTC. Translation: CASSTPGGNEQFF.